This passage covers 8 T cell receptor beta chains from one sample sequenced in a study of technical replicates of blood from a few donors (dated by TCRdb to the late 2010s). The library was built by means of the immunoSEQ multiplex PCR assay. TCRdb took this table from immuneACCESS and kept in-frame rearrangements with V and J called. Such tables lack part of the clones; where checked against another copy, unresolved V genes explain under half of the gap, and the rest is unexplained. This sample comprises around 83,000 clones, 75% to 95% of them detected only once. About 0.4% of the sample comes from the top ten. Sequencing was done on a sample of T cells isolated from PBMCs. The receptors here all came from a human donor in good health. Some clones in this sample may be carry-over from other donors' samples.

The chain couples TRBV11-3 to TRBJ1-3; the D is unclear. The CDR3 loop spans 15 amino acids. Germline lookup yields CDR1 SGHNT and CDR2 YENEEA. The V end lost 4 bases, the J end lost 2 bases, and 12 bases lay between the germline ends. The CDR3 sequence: CASSYSGVAGNTIYF. CDR3 DNA sequence: TGTGCCAGCAGCTATTCCGGGGTAGCTGGAAACACCATATATTTT.

The chain recombines TRBV5-1 with TRBJ2-3, with D perhaps matching TRBD1 (6 bases). Germline-derived CDR1 and CDR2 are SGHRS and YFSETQ. The V gene lost 0 bases and the J gene lost 0 bases, with 11 bases spanning the gap. The CDR3 is 16 amino acids. The CDR3 protein is CASSLVGQTSTDTQYF. In DNA, the CDR3 is TGCGCCAGCAGCTTGGTTGGACAGACCAGCACAGATACGCAGTATTTT.

The chain joins TRBV28 to TRBJ1-3; 8 bases line up with TRBD1. The germline V gene has CDR1 MDHEN and CDR2 SYDVKM. The CDR3 has 13 residues. The trim removed 4 bases at V and 4 bases at J, leaving 0 bases unmatched. CDR3 nucleotide sequence: TGTGCCAGCAGTTGGGACAGGGGAAACACCATATATTTT. Encoded protein: CASSWDRGNTIYF.

DNA of the CDR3: TGTGCCAGCGCCACGCCATACAGGGGGATCTACGAGCAGTACTTC. This gives the protein CASATPYRGIYEQYF. V gene TRBV28 combines with J gene TRBJ2-7; 8 positions match TRBD1. The germline gives CDR1 MDHEN, CDR2 SYDVKM. The junction had 12 bases not matched to a gene; V was cut back by 8 bases and J by 3 bases. The CDR3 loop spans 15 amino acids.

This chain connects TRBV10-3 to TRBJ1-2; a possible D gene is TRBD1 (6 bases). V gave up 7 bases and J gave up 1 base, with 13 bases separating them. The CDR3 runs to 14 residues. Per germline, CDR1 ENHRY and CDR2 SYGVKD. CDR3 sequence: CAINQGRDNYGYTF. In nucleotides, the CDR3 is TGTGCCATCAATCAGGGGCGCGATAACTATGGCTACACCTTC.

The chain uses TRBV6-6 and TRBJ1-2; D remains ambiguous. Trimming took 4 bases from V and 3 from J, leaving 3 bases between them. Germline V gene sequence: CDR1 MNHNY, CDR2 SVGAGI (reference sequence). The CDR3 is 11 residues long. CDR3 in amino acids: CASSSDYGYTF. The CDR3 DNA sequence: TGTGCCAGCAGTTCTGACTATGGCTACACCTTC.

The J gene is TRBJ2-5, the V gene TRBV5-1; weak D call: TRBD2 (5 bases). Germline lookup yields CDR1 SGHRS and CDR2 YFSETQ. V dropped 4 bases and J dropped 2 bases, with 12 bases sitting between them. The CDR3 runs to 14 residues. DNA for the CDR3: TGCGCCAGCAGCCCCGGGGTAGGACAAGAGACCCAGTACTTC. As protein: CASSPGVGQETQYF. The whole variable domain, filled in from reference TRBV5-1 and TRBJ2-5, reads KAGVTQTPRYLIKTRGQQVTLSCSPISGHRSVSWYQQTPGQGLQFLFEYFSETQRNKGNFPGRFSGRQFSNSRSEMNVSTLELGDSALYLCASSPGVGQETQYFGPGTRLLVL.

The V call is TRBV23-1, the J call TRBJ2-3, with TRBD2 matching over 7 bases. TRBV23-1 is designated an ORF whose function remains uncertain. The CDR3 is 15 residues long. Losses at the gene ends were 2 bases for V and 4 bases for J; bases not matched to a gene: 6. This chain's CDR3 is CASSQMREQADTQYF. The CDR3 region has the DNA TGCGCCAGCAGTCAAATGCGGGAGCAAGCAGATACGCAGTATTTT.